Following are 12 T cell receptor beta chains from one sample sequenced in a study of blood T cell repertoires in COVID-19. Clones were sequenced by immunoSEQ multiplex PCR, and TCRdb holds only the in-frame ones, with some missing. The data contain about 220,000 clones, roughly nine tenths of them singletons. The source material was peripheral blood. The receptors originated from a woman aged 50 to 60 with COVID-19, enrolled during active disease.

The CDR3 DNA is TGTGCCAGCAGCCGTGGACAGTTCAATGGCTACACCTTC. Translating gives CASSRGQFNGYTF. The chain recombines TRBV28 with TRBJ1-2, with D possibly being TRBD1 (6 bases). Germline-derived CDR1 and CDR2 are MDHEN and SYDVKM. The germline V and J ends were trimmed by 6 bases and 6 bases, with 14 bases remaining between them. The CDR3 totals 13 residues.

The rearrangement uses TRBV5-6 and TRBJ1-6, with a weak D call TRBD1 (6 bases). The V gene's germline CDR1 is SGHDT and CDR2 YYEEEE. This CDR3 region has 16 residues. V was cut by 4 bases and J by 10 bases, with 21 bases left in between. CDR3 sequence (DNA): TGTGCCAGCAGCCCCCGGGGGGGCTTGGCAAGGTCACCCCTCCACTTT. Its protein product is CASSPRGGLARSPLHF.

This clone has a handful of counts. DNA for the CDR3: TGTGCCAGCACCTTGGGCGGACAACGAGAGCAGCCCCAGCATTTT. Translation gives CASTLGGQREQPQHF. The chain joins TRBV28 to TRBJ1-5; maybe TRBD1 (5 bases). The germline V and J ends were trimmed by 7 bases and 7 bases, with 20 bases remaining between them. This CDR3 has 15 amino acids. Germline CDR1 MDHEN, CDR2 SYDVKM.

V and J are TRBV5-1 and TRBJ2-2; 7 nucleotides align to TRBD1. The CDR3 is 16 residues long. V was clipped by 3 bases and J by 7 bases; unmatched bases: 12. The germline V gene has CDR1 SGHRS and CDR2 YFSETQ. The CDR3 loop reads CASSSGGTVRSGELFF. In DNA, the CDR3 is TGCGCCAGCAGCTCAGGGGGAACAGTACGTAGCGGGGAGCTGTTTTTT.

This clone was found a few times. The CDR3 DNA sequence: TGTGCCAGCTCACTCCAAAAGGGACACCCGAACACTGAAGCTTTCTTT. Amino acid sequence: CASSLQKGHPNTEAFF. V usage is TRBV27 and J usage is TRBJ1-1, with D perhaps TRBD1 (6 bases). V dropped 8 bases and J dropped 1 base, with 20 bases sitting between them. Germline CDR1 and CDR2: MNHEY and SMNVEV (reference sequence). The CDR3 loop spans 16 amino acids.

The rearrangement joins TRBV28 to TRBJ2-1; 9 bases are a match to TRBD1. CDR1 is MDHEN, CDR2 SYDVKM, per germline. V lost 4 bases and J lost 6; bases outside the gene matches: 7. This CDR3 contains 15 residues. CDR3 region: CASSSRGTGINEQFF. In DNA, the CDR3 is TGTGCCAGCAGTTCCAGGGGGACAGGGATCAATGAGCAGTTCTTC. The full variable domain, its missing parts supplied by reference TRBV28 and TRBJ2-1, is DVKVTQSSRYLVKRTGEKVFLECVQDMDHENMFWYRQDPGLGLRLIYFSYDVKMKEKGDIPEGYSVSREKKERFSLILESASTNQTSMYLCASSSRGTGINEQFFGPGTRLTVL.

This chain links TRBV5-1 with TRBJ2-4; maybe TRBD1 (5 bases). The CDR3 totals 19 residues. The V and J ends lost 0 bases and 0 bases respectively, with 19 bases between them. From germline, CDR1 is SGHRS and CDR2 YFSETQ. As DNA, the CDR3 is TGCGCCAGCAGCTTGGGATGGACACAAGGTAGCAAAGCCAAAAACATTCAGTACTTC. This gives the protein CASSLGWTQGSKAKNIQYF.

The rearrangement joins TRBV21-1 to TRBJ1-2. TRBV21-1 is recorded as a pseudogene. The CDR3 is 12 residues long. CDR3 DNA sequence: TGTGCCAGCAGCCCTCCCGGTAGTGGCTACACCTTC. It encodes CASSPPGSGYTF.

This chain connects TRBV7-8 to TRBJ1-4; 8 bases align to TRBD1. The V segment lost 3 bases and the J segment 6 bases; nucleotides outside the gene matches: 6. This CDR3 contains 15 residues. Germline V gives CDR1 SGHVS, CDR2 FQNEAQ. The DNA of the CDR3 is TGTGCCAGCAGCTTGGGGACAGGTTGGGATGAAAAACTGTTTTTT. Its protein is CASSLGTGWDEKLFF.

The CDR3 sequence is CAWSQASEETQYF. CDR3 coding DNA: TGTGCCTGGAGTCAGGCTAGCGAGGAGACCCAGTACTTC. The rearrangement uses TRBV30 and TRBJ2-5, with D tentatively TRBD2 (6 bases). This CDR3 comprises 13 residues. Germline V CDR1 and CDR2: GTSNPN, SVGIG (reference sequence). V was pared by 2 bases and J by 5 bases, with 12 bases between.

The chain carries TRBV5-1 and TRBJ2-7; D unclear. This CDR3 comprises 12 residues. Per the germline V gene, CDR1 is SGHRS and CDR2 is YFSETQ. V lost 6 bases and J lost 0, with 7 bases in between. The CDR3 DNA sequence: TGCGCCAGCAAAACAGACTCCTACGAGCAGTACTTC. Encoded protein: CASKTDSYEQYF.

The V gene is TRBV27, the J gene TRBJ2-1, with 14 bases lining up with TRBD2. The CDR3 length is 16 residues. The germline CDR1 and CDR2 sequences are MNHEY and SMNVEV (reference sequence). Trimming removed 5 bases from V and 10 bases from J; junction bases left unmatched: 10. CDR3 sequence reads: CASSQLPGLAGDEQFF. For the CDR3, the DNA is TGTGCCAGCAGTCAACTCCCGGGACTAGCGGGGGACGAGCAGTTCTTC.